This passage covers 14 T cell receptor beta chains from one sample sequenced in a study of cytomegalovirus exposure and HLA in healthy donors. With 60 Vbeta and 13 Jbeta primers, the PCR was carried out. Profiled with immunoSEQ multiplex PCR; TCRdb holds only in-frame clones, not every one. The table includes roughly 150,000 clones, about 80% detected once. The sample was PBMCs. The receptors were gathered from a man aged 30-40 years in good health and CMV-seronegative.

The chain is built from TRBV25-1 and TRBJ1-2; the D gene is possibly TRBD1 (5 bases). V was trimmed by 2 bases and J by 7 bases, leaving 23 bases between them. This CDR3 comprises 17 residues. Germline lookup yields CDR1 MGHDK and CDR2 SYGVNS. The CDR3 is CASSETLGGPDPAGYTF. The CDR3 nucleotides are TGTGCCAGCAGTGAAACATTGGGGGGACCCGATCCGGCTGGCTACACCTTC.

The chain employs TRBV19 and TRBJ2-5; no reliable D call. TRBJ2-7 matches the DNA end more closely, so the J call is doubtful. CDR1 and CDR2 from the germline V gene are LNHDA and SQIVND (reference sequence). CDR3 length: 9 residues. The chain's CDR3 is CASMPEQYF. The CDR3 DNA follows: TGTGCCAGTATGCCCGAGCAGTACTTC.

The genes are TRBV5-1 and TRBJ1-2; 8 bases map to TRBD1. Germline values: CDR1 SGHRS, CDR2 YFSETQ. This CDR3 contains 13 residues. The V gene end was trimmed by 3 bases and the J gene end by 6 bases; junction bases not matched to a gene: 4. The CDR3 coding sequence is TGCGCCAGCAGCTCACCGACAGGGGATGGCTACACCTTC. This encodes CASSSPTGDGYTF.

The chain couples TRBV28 to TRBJ1-2; D ambiguous. The CDR3 loop spans 12 amino acids. The V end lost 2 bases, the J end lost 5 bases, and 6 bases lay between the germline ends. Germline lookup yields CDR1 MDHEN and CDR2 SYDVKM. CDR3 nucleotides: TGTGCCAGCAGTTTAGGCACATATGGCTACACCTTC. As protein: CASSLGTYGYTF.

The J gene is TRBJ1-1, the V gene TRBV30; D is uncertain. This CDR3 has 13 residues. Germline loops: CDR1 GTSNPN, CDR2 SVGIG (reference sequence). Trimming shortened V by 2 bases and J by 3 bases, and 10 bases separated the two germline ends. The CDR3 DNA sequence: TGTGCCTGGAGTTTATTGGCTGACACTGAAGCTTTCTTT. Encoded protein: CAWSLLADTEAFF.

The chain combines TRBV7-2 with TRBJ1-2; 7 positions agree with TRBD1. J was trimmed by 3 bases and V by 8 bases; bases with no gene match: 6. There are 13 residues in the CDR3. Germline CDR1 and CDR2: SGHTA and FQGNSA. Here the CDR3 reads CASRQGVDYGYTF. The CDR3 nucleotides read TGTGCCAGCCGACAGGGAGTTGACTATGGCTACACCTTC.

The chain recombines TRBV7-9 with TRBJ1-2; D may be TRBD1 (6 bases). Trimming removed 7 bases at V and 6 bases at J, with 18 bases between. The CDR3 spans 14 residues. The V gene's germline CDR1 is SEHNR and CDR2 FQNEAQ (reference sequence). Written as DNA, the CDR3 is TGTGCCAGCACCCTAAGGGCAGGGGAACATGGCTACACCTTC. It specifies CASTLRAGEHGYTF. Based on the CDR3 plus reference TRBV7-9 and TRBJ1-2, the full variable domain is DTGVSQNPRHKITKRGQNVTFRCDPISEHNRLYWYRQTLGQGPEFLTYFQNEAQLEKSRLLSDRFSAERPKGSFSTLEIQRTEQGDSAMYLCASTLRAGEHGYTFGSGTRLTVV.

The chain carries TRBV10-1 and TRBJ2-7; TRBD1 might be the D (7 bases). The CDR3 is 16 residues long. The germline V gene encodes CDR1 WNHNN and CDR2 SYGVQD (reference sequence). Trimming shortened V by 10 bases and J by 0 bases, and 22 bases separated the two germline ends. CDR3 amino acids: CATRQGEDGSSYEQYF. The DNA of the CDR3 is TGCGCCACCCGACAGGGTGAGGACGGGAGCTCCTACGAGCAGTACTTC.

This clone was observed a handful of times. The chain couples TRBV28 to TRBJ1-4; D not certain. Germline CDR1 reads MDHEN; CDR2 reads SYDVKM. The CDR3 totals 14 residues. V gave up 5 bases and J gave up 8 bases, with 15 bases separating them. The DNA for the CDR3 is TGTGCCAGCAGTCCTACCTCGGGTGGGGAAAAACTGTTTTTT. This translates into CASSPTSGGEKLFF.

This chain links TRBV15 with TRBJ1-2; D possibly corresponds to TRBD1 (6 bases). The V end was cut by 0 bases, the J end by 4 bases, with 12 bases between. The CDR3 consists of 15 residues. Germline V gene data show CDR1 as LNHNV and CDR2 as YYDKDF (reference sequence). Here the CDR3 DNA reads TGTGCCACCAGCAGAGATTACCCAGGGGCCTATGGCTACACCTTC. The encoded protein is CATSRDYPGAYGYTF.

This clone showed up just a few times. The chain combines TRBV5-6 with TRBJ1-1; no clear D gene. V was trimmed by 0 bases and J by 2 bases, leaving 5 bases between them. The germline V gene has CDR1 SGHDT and CDR2 YYEEEE. CDR3 length: 13 residues. The CDR3 here is CASSLGVNTEAFF. The DNA of the CDR3 is TGTGCCAGCAGCTTGGGAGTAAACACTGAAGCTTTCTTT. Using reference TRBV5-6 and TRBJ1-1 for the parts outside the CDR3, the full variable domain is DAGVTQSPTHLIKTRGQQVTLRCSPKSGHDTVSWYQQALGQGPQFIFQYYEEEERQRGNFPDRFSGHQFPNYSSELNVNALLLGDSALYLCASSLGVNTEAFFGQGTRLTVV.

As to this clone: Germline and junction disagree at one end, which may indicate a read error. This chain joins TRBV10-3 and TRBJ2-7, with D possibly TRBD1 on 6 matching bases. CDR3 length: 15 amino acids. CDR1 and CDR2 (germline): ENHRY, SYGVKD. CDR3 sequence (DNA): TGTGCCATCAGTGGGGTGAGGGGGAGCTCCGACGAGCAGTACTTC. Translated: CAISGVRGSSDEQYF.

The chain is built from TRBV27 and TRBJ1-5; D is unclear. Germline V lookup: CDR1 MNHEY, CDR2 SMNVEV (reference sequence). The CDR3 runs to 13 residues. Trimming cost V 2 bases and J 5 bases, with 7 bases left between them. The CDR3 DNA reads as TGTGCCAGCAGTTTAAAAGAGTATCAGCCCCAGCATTTT. It encodes CASSLKEYQPQHF.

Here the CDR3 reads CASSPRGLLVNEQYF. Here the CDR3 DNA reads TGTGCCAGTAGTCCTAGGGGACTACTAGTTAACGAGCAGTACTTC. The chain is built from TRBV19 and TRBJ2-7, with 7 bases lining up with TRBD2. Germline V gene lookup returns CDR1 LNHDA and CDR2 SQIVND (reference sequence). The V gene end was trimmed by 5 bases and the J gene end by 5 bases; junction bases not matched to a gene: 12. The CDR3 is 15 residues long. Complete variable domain (other parts from reference TRBV19 and TRBJ2-7): DGGITQSPKYLFRKEGQNVTLSCEQNLNHDAMYWYRQDPGQGLRLIYYSQIVNDFQKGDIAEGYSVSREKKESFPLTVTSAQKNPTAFYLCASSPRGLLVNEQYFGPGTRLTVT.